The rows below give T cell receptor beta chains drawn from one sample of a study of regulatory T cells in long-lasting Graves disease. TCRdb fed the multiplex PCR reads into MiXCR, producing one record per CDR3 protein. The profile shows some 340,000 distinct CDR3 sequences, 10% to 15% of them singletons. This sample was also put to use in a study of T cells in Graves' hyperthyroidism and ophthalmopathy.

The sequences come from peripheral blood mononuclear cells (PBMCs), collected at new diagnosis, from a patient treated with antithyroid drugs. Receptor source: a woman under 30 with Graves disease. CDR3s include the opening cysteine and the closing phenylalanine or tryptophan. Fields, in order: J gene, V gene, CDR3 protein.

>TRBJ1-4|TRBV29-1
CSVYSSGVNEKLFF
>TRBJ2-7|TRBV7-2
CASSLTATYEQYF
>TRBJ1-2|TRBV7-9
CASSSRRDRGTTYGYTF
>TRBJ1-1|TRBV11-2
CASSPPEGRAFF
>TRBJ2-3|TRBV7-3
CASSSTLFADTQYF
>TRBJ2-1|TRBV6-2/TRBV6-3
CASRTTSGGGNEQFF
>TRBJ2-1|TRBV20-1
CSARYSIAGAPGEQFF
>TRBJ2-3|TRBV7-9
CASSRSRSGMGGTDTQYF
>TRBJ2-2|TRBV7-2
CASSKDLEPGELFF
>TRBJ1-1|TRBV6-2/TRBV6-3
CASNRGDTEAFF
>TRBJ1-1|TRBV24-1
CATSVGPSLNTEAFF
>TRBJ2-5|TRBV19
CASSGLAGLYQETQYF
>TRBJ1-1|TRBV12-3/TRBV12-4
CASSTGTGRPEAFF
>TRBJ1-2|TRBV19
CAKKRLWDRYGYTF